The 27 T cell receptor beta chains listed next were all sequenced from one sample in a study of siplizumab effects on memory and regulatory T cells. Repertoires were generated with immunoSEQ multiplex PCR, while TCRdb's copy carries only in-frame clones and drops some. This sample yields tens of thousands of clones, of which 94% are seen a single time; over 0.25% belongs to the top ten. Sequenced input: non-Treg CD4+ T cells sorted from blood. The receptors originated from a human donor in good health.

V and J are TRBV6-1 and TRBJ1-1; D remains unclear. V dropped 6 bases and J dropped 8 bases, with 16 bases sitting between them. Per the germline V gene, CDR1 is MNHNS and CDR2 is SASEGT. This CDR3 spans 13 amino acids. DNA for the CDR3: TGTGCCAGCAGCTATGGGCCAGCATTCGAAGCTTTCTTT. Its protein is CASSYGPAFEAFF.

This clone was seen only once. Written as DNA, the CDR3 is TGCAGCGTTGAAGATTTCCGAGGGGGGTATGGCTACACCTTC. Encoded protein: CSVEDFRGGYGYTF. The rearrangement links TRBV29-1 to TRBJ1-2, with D maybe TRBD1 (6 bases). The germline CDR1 and CDR2 sequences are SQVTM and ANQGSEA. The CDR3 sequence is 14 residues long. Trimming pared 0 bases from V and 5 bases from J, leaving 13 bases between.

The CDR3 DNA sequence: TGTGCCTGGAGTGGAATTACAGGGGGCAGGGAAAAACTGTTTTTT. This codes for CAWSGITGGREKLFF. The chain links TRBV30 to TRBJ1-4; 9 nucleotides match TRBD1. The CDR3 has 15 residues. J gave up 8 bases and V 1 base, and 8 bases lay outside the gene matches. Germline CDR1 reads GTSNPN; CDR2 reads SVGIG (reference sequence).

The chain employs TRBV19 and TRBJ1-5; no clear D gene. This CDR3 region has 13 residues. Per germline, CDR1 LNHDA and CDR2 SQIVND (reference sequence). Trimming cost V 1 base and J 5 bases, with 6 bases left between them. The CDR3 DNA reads TGTGCCAGTAGTATAGGTGAGGATCAGCCCCAGCATTTT. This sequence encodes CASSIGEDQPQHF.

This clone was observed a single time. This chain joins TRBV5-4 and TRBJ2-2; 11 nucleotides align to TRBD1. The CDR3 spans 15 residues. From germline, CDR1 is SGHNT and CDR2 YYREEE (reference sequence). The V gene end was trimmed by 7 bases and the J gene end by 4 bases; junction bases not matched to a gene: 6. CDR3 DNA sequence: TGTGCCAGCTCTACCGGGACAGGGGGCACCGGGGAGCTGTTTTTT. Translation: CASSTGTGGTGELFF.

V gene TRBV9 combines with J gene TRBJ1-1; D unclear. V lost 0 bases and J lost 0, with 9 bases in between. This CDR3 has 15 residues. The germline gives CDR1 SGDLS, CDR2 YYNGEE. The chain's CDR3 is CASSVEERMNTEAFF. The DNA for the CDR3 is TGTGCCAGCAGCGTAGAAGAGAGAATGAACACTGAAGCTTTCTTT.

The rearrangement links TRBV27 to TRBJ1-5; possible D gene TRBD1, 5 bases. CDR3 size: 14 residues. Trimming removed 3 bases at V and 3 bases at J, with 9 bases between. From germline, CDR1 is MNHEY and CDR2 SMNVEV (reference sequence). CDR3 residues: CASSLEGINQPQHF. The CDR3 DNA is TGTGCCAGCAGTTTGGAGGGGATCAATCAGCCCCAGCATTTT.

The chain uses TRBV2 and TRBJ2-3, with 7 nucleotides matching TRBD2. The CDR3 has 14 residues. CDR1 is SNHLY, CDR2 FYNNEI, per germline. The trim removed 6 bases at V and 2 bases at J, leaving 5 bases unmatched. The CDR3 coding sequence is TGTGCCAGCAGAGACGGGACTAACACAGATACGCAGTATTTT. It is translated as CASRDGTNTDTQYF.

DNA of the CDR3: TGTGCCACCAGCAGGGACACGGCCGGCGGCTACACCTTC. Protein sequence: CATSRDTAGGYTF. The chain recombines TRBV15 with TRBJ1-2; D possibly corresponds to TRBD1 (5 bases). The CDR3 consists of 13 residues. V lost 3 bases to trimming and J lost 8 bases, with 13 bases between them. The germline gives CDR1 LNHNV, CDR2 YYDKDF (reference sequence). The variable domain in full, with the rest retrieved from reference TRBV15 and TRBJ1-2, is DAMVIQNPRYQVTQFGKPVTLSCSQTLNHNVMYWYQQKSSQAPKLLFHYYDKDFNNEADTPDNFQSRRPNTSFCFLDIRSPGLGDTAMYLCATSRDTAGGYTFGSGTRLTVV.

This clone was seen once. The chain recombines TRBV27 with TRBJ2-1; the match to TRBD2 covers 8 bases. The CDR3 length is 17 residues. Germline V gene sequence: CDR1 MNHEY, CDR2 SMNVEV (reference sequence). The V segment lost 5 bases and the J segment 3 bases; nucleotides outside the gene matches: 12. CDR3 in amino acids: CASSRDRLAQNYNEQFF. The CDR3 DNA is TGTGCCAGCAGTCGGGATAGACTAGCGCAAAACTACAATGAGCAGTTCTTC.

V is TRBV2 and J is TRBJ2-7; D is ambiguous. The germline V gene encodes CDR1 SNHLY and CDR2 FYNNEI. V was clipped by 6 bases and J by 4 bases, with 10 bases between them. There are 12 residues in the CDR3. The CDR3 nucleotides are TGTGCCAGCAGGGCGTACGGGTACGAGCAGTACTTC. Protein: CASRAYGYEQYF.

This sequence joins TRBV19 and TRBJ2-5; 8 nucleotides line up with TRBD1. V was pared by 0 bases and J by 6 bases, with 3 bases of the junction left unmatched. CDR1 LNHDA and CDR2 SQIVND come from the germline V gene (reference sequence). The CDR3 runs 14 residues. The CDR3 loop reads CASSIDRDRKTQYF. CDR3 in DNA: TGTGCCAGTAGTATAGATCGGGACAGGAAGACCCAGTACTTC.

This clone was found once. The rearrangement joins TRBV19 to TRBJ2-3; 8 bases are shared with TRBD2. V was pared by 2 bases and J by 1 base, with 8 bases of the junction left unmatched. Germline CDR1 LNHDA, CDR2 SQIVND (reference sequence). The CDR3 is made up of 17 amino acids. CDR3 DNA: TGTGCCAGTAGTATACCCTCCCCCGGGGGGGGCACAGATACGCAGTATTTT. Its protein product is CASSIPSPGGGTDTQYF.

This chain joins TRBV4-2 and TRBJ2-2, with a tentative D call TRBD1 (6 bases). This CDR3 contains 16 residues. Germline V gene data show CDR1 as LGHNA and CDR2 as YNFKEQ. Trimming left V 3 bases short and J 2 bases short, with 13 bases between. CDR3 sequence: CASSQLRDTNTGELFF. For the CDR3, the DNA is TGTGCCAGCAGCCAGCTCCGGGACACCAACACCGGGGAGCTGTTTTTT.

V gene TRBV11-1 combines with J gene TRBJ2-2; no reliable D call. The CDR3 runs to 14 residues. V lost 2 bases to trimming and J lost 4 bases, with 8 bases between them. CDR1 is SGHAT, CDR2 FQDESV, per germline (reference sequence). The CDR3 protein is CASSLLRSTGELFF. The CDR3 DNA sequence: TGTGCCAGCAGCTTACTCAGGAGCACCGGGGAGCTGTTTTTT.

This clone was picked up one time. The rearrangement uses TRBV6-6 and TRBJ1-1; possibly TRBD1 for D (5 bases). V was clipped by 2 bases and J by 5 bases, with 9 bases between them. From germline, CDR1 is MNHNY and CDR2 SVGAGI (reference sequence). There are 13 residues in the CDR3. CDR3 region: CASSYRGRTEAFF. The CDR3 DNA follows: TGTGCCAGCAGTTACCGGGGACGAACTGAAGCTTTCTTT.

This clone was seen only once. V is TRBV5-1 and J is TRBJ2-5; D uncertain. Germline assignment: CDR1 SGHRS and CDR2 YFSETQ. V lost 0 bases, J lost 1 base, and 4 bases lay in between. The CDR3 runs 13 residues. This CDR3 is CASSLVPQETQYF. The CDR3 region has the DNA TGCGCCAGCAGCTTGGTTCCCCAAGAGACCCAGTACTTC.

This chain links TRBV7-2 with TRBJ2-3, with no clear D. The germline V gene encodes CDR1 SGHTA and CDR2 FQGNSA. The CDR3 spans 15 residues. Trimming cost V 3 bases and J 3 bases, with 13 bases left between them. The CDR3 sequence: CASSLFGFSTDTQYF. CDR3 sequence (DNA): TGTGCCAGCAGCTTGTTTGGGTTTAGTACAGATACGCAGTATTTT. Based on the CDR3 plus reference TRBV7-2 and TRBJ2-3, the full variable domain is GAGVSQSPSNKVTEKGKDVELRCDPISGHTALYWYRQSLGQGLEFLIYFQGNSAPDKSGLPSDRFSAERTGGSVSTLTIQRTQQEDSAVYLCASSLFGFSTDTQYFGPGTRLTVL.

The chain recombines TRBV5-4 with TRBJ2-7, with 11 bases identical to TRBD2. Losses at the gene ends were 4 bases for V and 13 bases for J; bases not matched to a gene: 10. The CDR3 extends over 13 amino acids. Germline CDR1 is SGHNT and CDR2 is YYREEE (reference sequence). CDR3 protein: CASSKFSGGAYYF. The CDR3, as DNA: TGTGCCAGCAGCAAGTTTAGCGGGGGGGCCTACTACTTC. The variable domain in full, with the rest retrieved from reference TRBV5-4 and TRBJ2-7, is ETGVTQSPTHLIKTRGQQVTLRCSSQSGHNTVSWYQQALGQGPQFIFQYYREEENGRGNFPPRFSGLQFPNYSSELNVNALELDDSALYLCASSKFSGGAYYFGPGTRLTVT.

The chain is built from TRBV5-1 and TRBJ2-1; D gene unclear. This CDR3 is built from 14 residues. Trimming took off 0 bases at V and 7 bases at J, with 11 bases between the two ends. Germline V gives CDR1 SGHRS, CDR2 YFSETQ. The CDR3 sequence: CASSLDDPPNEQFF. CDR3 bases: TGCGCCAGCAGCTTGGACGACCCTCCTAATGAGCAGTTCTTC.

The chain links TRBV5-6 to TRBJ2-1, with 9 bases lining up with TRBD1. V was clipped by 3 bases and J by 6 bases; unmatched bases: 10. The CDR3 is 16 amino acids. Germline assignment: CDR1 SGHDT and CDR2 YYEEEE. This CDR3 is CASSSPPGQGSNEQFF. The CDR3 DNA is TGTGCCAGCAGCTCTCCGCCGGGACAGGGTTCCAATGAGCAGTTCTTC.

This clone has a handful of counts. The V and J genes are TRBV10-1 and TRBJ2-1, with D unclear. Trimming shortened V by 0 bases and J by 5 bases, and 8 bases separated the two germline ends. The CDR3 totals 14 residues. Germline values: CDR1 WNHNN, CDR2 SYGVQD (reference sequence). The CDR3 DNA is TGCGCCAGCAGTGAGTCTGTCAGGCACAATGAGCAGTTCTTC. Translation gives CASSESVRHNEQFF.

In DNA, the CDR3 is TGTGCCAGCAGCGCCGGGACTAGCGGCGAGCAGTACTTC. Protein: CASSAGTSGEQYF. This rearrangement joins TRBV9 to TRBJ2-7, with 11 positions matching TRBD2. Germline lookup yields CDR1 SGDLS and CDR2 YYNGEE. This CDR3 has 13 residues. V was clipped by 3 bases and J by 6 bases; unmatched bases: 2.

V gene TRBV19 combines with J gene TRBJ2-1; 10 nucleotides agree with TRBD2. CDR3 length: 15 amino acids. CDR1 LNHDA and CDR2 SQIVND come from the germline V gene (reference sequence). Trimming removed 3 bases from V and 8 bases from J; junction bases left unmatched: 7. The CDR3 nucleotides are TGTGCCAGTAGTATTAGGCTAGCGGGAGTGGATGAGCAGTTCTTC. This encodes CASSIRLAGVDEQFF.

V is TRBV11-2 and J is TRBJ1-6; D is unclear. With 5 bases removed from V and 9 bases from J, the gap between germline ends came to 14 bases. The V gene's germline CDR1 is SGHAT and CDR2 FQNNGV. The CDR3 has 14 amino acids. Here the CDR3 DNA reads TGTGCCAGCAGCCAACAAGGTCCCTTTTCACCCCTCCACTTT. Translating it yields CASSQQGPFSPLHF.

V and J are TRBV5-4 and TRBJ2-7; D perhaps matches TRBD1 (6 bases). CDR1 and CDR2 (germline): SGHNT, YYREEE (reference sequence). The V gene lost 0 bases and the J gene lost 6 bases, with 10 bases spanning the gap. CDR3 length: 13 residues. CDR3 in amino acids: CASSLDRVGEQYF. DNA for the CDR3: TGTGCCAGCAGCTTGGACAGGGTAGGCGAGCAGTACTTC.

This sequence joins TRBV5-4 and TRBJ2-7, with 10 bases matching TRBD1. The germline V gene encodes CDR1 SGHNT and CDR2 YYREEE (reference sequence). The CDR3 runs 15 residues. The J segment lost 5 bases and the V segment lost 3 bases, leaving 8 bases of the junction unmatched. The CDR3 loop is CASSYTGQGSHEQYF. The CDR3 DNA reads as TGTGCCAGCAGCTATACGGGACAGGGGTCCCACGAGCAGTACTTC.